A single sample gave rise to the 9 T cell receptor beta chains below, sequenced in a study of shared clonotypes between healthy human individuals. Libraries were prepared by immunoSEQ multiplex PCR; TCRdb keeps only in-frame clonotypes and omits some of them. Among 2 million to 2.5 million clones listed, about 94% were seen once. Source material: naive CD4+ T cells sorted from blood. The subset denotes: CD45RA+ positively selected. Receptors were obtained from a man aged 18 to 30 in good health.

This clone was found once. The chain joins TRBV28 to TRBJ1-6; 8 bases are shared with TRBD1. V lost 5 bases, J lost 7 bases, and 10 bases stayed unmatched. The germline V gene encodes CDR1 MDHEN and CDR2 SYDVKM. This CDR3 spans 16 amino acids. CDR3 residues: CASSPPGQGRNSPLHF. The CDR3 DNA follows: TGTGCCAGCAGTCCGCCCGGACAGGGTAGGAATTCACCCCTCCACTTT.

The gene calls are TRBV5-3 and TRBJ2-7; D is perhaps TRBD2 (6 bases). TRBV5-3 is an open reading frame, and its role is uncertain. Trimming shortened V by 2 bases and J by 6 bases, and 18 bases separated the two germline ends. The CDR3 has 15 amino acids. In DNA form, the CDR3 reads TGTGCCAGAAGCTTCCCGGCCAGCGGGCCCCCCGAGCAGTACTTC. Encoded protein: CARSFPASGPPEQYF.

This chain joins TRBV29-1 and TRBJ2-1; 9 nucleotides match TRBD2. The CDR3 is 18 amino acids. From germline, CDR1 is SQVTM and CDR2 ANQGSEA. J gave up 0 bases and V 6 bases, and 15 bases lay outside the gene matches. CDR3 in amino acids: CSVTPGGAGGNSYNEQFF. In nucleotides, the CDR3 is TGCAGCGTGACCCCAGGGGGAGCGGGGGGAAACTCCTACAATGAGCAGTTCTTC.

A single count supports this clone. V usage is TRBV28 and J usage is TRBJ2-7, with D unresolved. Germline CDR1 and CDR2: MDHEN and SYDVKM. Between the trimmed V and J ends, which lost 3 bases and 6 bases, there was a span of 21 bases. The CDR3 loop spans 16 amino acids. CDR3 sequence: CASSLFFDSFPGEQYF. The CDR3 bases are TGTGCCAGCAGTTTGTTCTTCGACTCCTTCCCTGGCGAGCAGTACTTC.

This sequence joins TRBV6-1 and TRBJ2-7, with a weak D call TRBD2 (5 bases). Germline CDR1 reads MNHNS; CDR2 reads SASEGT. The V gene lost 1 base and the J gene lost 3 bases, with 13 bases spanning the gap. The CDR3 length is 15 residues. CDR3 coding DNA: TGTGCCAGCAGTGAAGTCGCGGGTGTGGGCTACGAGCAGTACTTC. This translates into CASSEVAGVGYEQYF.

The gene calls are TRBV6-1 and TRBJ1-2; D perhaps matches TRBD1 (5 bases). This CDR3 is 17 amino acids long. V gave up 0 bases and J gave up 3 bases, with 17 bases separating them. Germline CDR1 reads MNHNS; CDR2 reads SASEGT. The DNA of the CDR3 is TGTGCCAGCAGTGAAGCGCTAAGGTCCGGGACCTACTATGGCTACACCTTC. Translated, it gives CASSEALRSGTYYGYTF.

The rearrangement uses TRBV10-3 and TRBJ2-3; 10 positions match TRBD2. Trimming at V came to 4 bases and at J to 0 bases, leaving 4 bases not matched to a gene. CDR1 and CDR2 from the germline V gene are ENHRY and SYGVKD. The CDR3 length is 16 residues. The CDR3 sequence is CAISARTSGSTDTQYF. CDR3 DNA sequence: TGTGCCATCAGTGCAAGGACTAGCGGAAGCACAGATACGCAGTATTTT.

This chain links TRBV2 with TRBJ2-5, with 15 bases lining up with TRBD2. V shed 4 bases, J shed 2 bases, and the junction held 2 bases outside the gene matches. This CDR3 comprises 16 residues. Germline V gene data show CDR1 as SNHLY and CDR2 as FYNNEI. CDR3 bases: TGTGCCAGCAGTGGAGGACTAGCGGGAGGGCAAGAGACCCAGTACTTC. This sequence encodes CASSGGLAGGQETQYF.

This chain uses TRBV28 with TRBJ2-7; D remains unclear. This CDR3 is 11 amino acids long. Trimming took off 5 bases at V and 3 bases at J, with 5 bases between the two ends. CDR1 is MDHEN, CDR2 SYDVKM, per germline. CDR3: CASSAYYEQYF. DNA of the CDR3: TGTGCCAGCAGTGCATACTACGAGCAGTACTTC.